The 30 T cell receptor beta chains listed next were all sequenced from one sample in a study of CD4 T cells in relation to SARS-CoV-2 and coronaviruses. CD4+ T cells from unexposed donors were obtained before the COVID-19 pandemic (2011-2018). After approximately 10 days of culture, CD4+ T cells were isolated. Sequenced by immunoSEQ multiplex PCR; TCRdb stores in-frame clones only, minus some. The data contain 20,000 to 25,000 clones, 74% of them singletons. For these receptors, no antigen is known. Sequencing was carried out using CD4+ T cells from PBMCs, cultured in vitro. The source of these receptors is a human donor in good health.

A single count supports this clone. The CDR3: CASSIERSSYEQYF. The CDR3 nucleotides are TGTGCCAGTAGTATAGAAAGGAGCTCCTACGAGCAGTACTTC. This sequence joins TRBV19 and TRBJ2-7; D is ambiguous. V lost 0 bases to trimming and J lost 0 bases, with 6 bases between them. The CDR3 totals 14 residues. Germline loops: CDR1 LNHDA, CDR2 SQIVND (reference sequence).

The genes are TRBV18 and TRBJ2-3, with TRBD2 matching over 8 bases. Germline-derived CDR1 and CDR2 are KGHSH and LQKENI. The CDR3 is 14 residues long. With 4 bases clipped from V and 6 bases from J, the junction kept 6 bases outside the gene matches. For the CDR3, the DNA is TGTGCCAGCTCACAGGCTAGCGGGCCTGATACGCAGTATTTT. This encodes CASSQASGPDTQYF. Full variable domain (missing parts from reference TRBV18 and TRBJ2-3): NAGVMQNPRHLVRRRGQEARLRCSPMKGHSHVYWYRQLPEEGLKFMVYLQKENIIDESGMPKERFSAEFPKEGPSILRIQQVVRGDSAAYFCASSQASGPDTQYFGPGTRLTVL.

The CDR3, as DNA: TGTGCCAGCAGTGAAACCGGATTTAGGAACACCATATATTTT. Translation: CASSETGFRNTIYF. This chain connects TRBV2 to TRBJ1-3; D gene unclear. V lost 2 bases and J lost 7, with 12 bases in between. Germline V gives CDR1 SNHLY, CDR2 FYNNEI. CDR3 length: 14 residues.

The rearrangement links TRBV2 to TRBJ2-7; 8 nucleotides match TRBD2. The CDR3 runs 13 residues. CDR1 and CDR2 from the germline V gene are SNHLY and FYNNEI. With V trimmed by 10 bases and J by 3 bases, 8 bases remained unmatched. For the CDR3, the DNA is TGTGCCACAAAAGCGGGAGAGCGCTACGAGCAGTACTTC. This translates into CATKAGERYEQYF.

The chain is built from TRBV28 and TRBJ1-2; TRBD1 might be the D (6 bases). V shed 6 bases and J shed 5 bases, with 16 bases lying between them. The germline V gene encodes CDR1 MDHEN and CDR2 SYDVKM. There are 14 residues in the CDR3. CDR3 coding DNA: TGTGCCAGCAGCCGGGGGGGCGCTTATTATGGCTACACCTTC. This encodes CASSRGGAYYGYTF.

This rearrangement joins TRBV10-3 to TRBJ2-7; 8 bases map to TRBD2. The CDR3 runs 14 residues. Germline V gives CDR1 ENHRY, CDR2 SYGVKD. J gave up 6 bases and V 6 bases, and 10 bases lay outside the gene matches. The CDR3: CAIRGAGGAREQYF. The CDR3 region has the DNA TGTGCCATCAGGGGGGCGGGAGGAGCTCGCGAGCAGTACTTC.

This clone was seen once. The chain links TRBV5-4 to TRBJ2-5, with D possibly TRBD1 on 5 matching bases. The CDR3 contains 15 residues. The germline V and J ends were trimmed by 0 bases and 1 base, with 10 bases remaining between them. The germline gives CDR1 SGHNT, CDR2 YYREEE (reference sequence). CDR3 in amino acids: CASSLAQGVQETQYF. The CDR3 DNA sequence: TGTGCCAGCAGCTTGGCCCAGGGCGTCCAAGAGACCCAGTACTTC.

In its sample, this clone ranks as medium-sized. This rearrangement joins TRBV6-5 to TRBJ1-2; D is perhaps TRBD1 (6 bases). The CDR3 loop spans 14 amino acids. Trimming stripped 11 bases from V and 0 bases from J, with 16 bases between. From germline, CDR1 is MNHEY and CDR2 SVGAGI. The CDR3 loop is CAGWGPRTNYGYTF. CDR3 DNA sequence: TGTGCCGGATGGGGGCCCAGAACTAACTATGGCTACACCTTC.

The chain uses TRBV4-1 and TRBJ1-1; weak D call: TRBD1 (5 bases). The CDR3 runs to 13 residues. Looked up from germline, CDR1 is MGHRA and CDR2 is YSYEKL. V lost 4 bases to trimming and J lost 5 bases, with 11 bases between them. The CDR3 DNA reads TGCGCCAGCAGCCTTGGCCGGGGGACTGAAGCTTTCTTT. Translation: CASSLGRGTEAFF.

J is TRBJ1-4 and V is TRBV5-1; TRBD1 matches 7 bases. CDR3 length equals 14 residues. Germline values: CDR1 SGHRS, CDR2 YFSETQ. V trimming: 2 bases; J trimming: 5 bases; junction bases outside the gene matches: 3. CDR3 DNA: TGCGCCAGCAGCTTCGGGACAGACAATGAAAAACTGTTTTTT. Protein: CASSFGTDNEKLFF.

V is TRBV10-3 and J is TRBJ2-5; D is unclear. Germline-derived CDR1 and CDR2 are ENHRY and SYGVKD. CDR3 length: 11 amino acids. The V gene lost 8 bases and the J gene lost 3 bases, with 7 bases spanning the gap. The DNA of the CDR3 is TGTGCCATCGGGCGGAAAGAGACCCAGTACTTC. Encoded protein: CAIGRKETQYF.

The CDR3: CASSIKSGDNYEQYF. The CDR3 DNA reads as TGTGCCAGTAGTATAAAGTCAGGGGATAACTACGAGCAGTACTTC. The chain links TRBV19 to TRBJ2-7, with D possibly matching TRBD1 (6 bases). Germline CDR1 LNHDA, CDR2 SQIVND (reference sequence). This CDR3 has 15 amino acids. V lost 2 bases to trimming and J lost 3 bases, with 14 bases between them.

The CDR3 loop is CASSFRQVGEQYF. CDR3 nucleotide sequence: TGTGCCAGCAGCTTTAGACAGGTAGGCGAGCAGTACTTC. This chain uses TRBV9 with TRBJ2-7, with a weak D call TRBD1 (6 bases). The germline V and J ends were trimmed by 4 bases and 6 bases, with 14 bases remaining between them. Germline loops: CDR1 SGDLS, CDR2 YYNGEE. The CDR3 has 13 amino acids.

CDR3 DNA sequence: TGTGCCAGCAGTGGACGAAACAGGGGAAATAATGAAAAACTGTTTTTT. Protein product: CASSGRNRGNNEKLFF. The chain recombines TRBV2 with TRBJ1-4, with 7 bases lining up with TRBD1. The CDR3 is made up of 16 amino acids. The trim removed 4 bases at V and 4 bases at J, leaving 9 bases unmatched. Germline V CDR1 and CDR2: SNHLY, FYNNEI.

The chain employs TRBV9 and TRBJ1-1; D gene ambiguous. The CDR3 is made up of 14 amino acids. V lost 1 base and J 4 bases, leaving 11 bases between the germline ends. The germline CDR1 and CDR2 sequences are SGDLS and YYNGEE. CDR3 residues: CASSVKPGTTEAFF. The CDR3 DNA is TGTGCCAGCAGCGTAAAGCCAGGAACCACTGAAGCTTTCTTT.

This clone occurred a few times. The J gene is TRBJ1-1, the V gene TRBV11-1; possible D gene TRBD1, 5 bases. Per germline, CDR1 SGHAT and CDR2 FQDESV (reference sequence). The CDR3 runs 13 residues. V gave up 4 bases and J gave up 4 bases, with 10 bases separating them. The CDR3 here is CASSWRQSTEAFF. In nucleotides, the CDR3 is TGTGCCAGCAGCTGGAGACAGTCCACTGAAGCTTTCTTT.

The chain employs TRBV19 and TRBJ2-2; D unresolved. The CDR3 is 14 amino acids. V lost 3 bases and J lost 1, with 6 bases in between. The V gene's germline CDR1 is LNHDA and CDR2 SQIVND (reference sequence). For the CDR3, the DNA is TGTGCCAGTAGTATGATAGGGAACACCGGGGAGCTGTTTTTT. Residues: CASSMIGNTGELFF.

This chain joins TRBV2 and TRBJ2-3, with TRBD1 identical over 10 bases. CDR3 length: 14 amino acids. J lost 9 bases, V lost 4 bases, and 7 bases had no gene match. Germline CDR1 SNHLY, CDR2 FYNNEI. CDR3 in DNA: TGTGCCAGCAGTGGTGGGACAGGGGAAGGAACGCAGTATTTT. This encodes CASSGGTGEGTQYF.

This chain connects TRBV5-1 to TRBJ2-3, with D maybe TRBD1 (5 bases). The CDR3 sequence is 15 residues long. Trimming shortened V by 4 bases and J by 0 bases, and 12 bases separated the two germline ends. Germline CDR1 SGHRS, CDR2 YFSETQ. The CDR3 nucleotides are TGCGCCAGCAGCCCGGACATATCTAGCACAGATACGCAGTATTTT. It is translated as CASSPDISSTDTQYF. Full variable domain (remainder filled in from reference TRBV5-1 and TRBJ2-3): KAGVTQTPRYLIKTRGQQVTLSCSPISGHRSVSWYQQTPGQGLQFLFEYFSETQRNKGNFPGRFSGRQFSNSRSEMNVSTLELGDSALYLCASSPDISSTDTQYFGPGTRLTVL.

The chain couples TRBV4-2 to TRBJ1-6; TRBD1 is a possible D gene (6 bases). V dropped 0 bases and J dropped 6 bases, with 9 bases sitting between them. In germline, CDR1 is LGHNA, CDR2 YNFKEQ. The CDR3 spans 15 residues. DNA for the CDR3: TGTGCCAGCAGCCAAGACGGGGGGGCTAATTCACCCCTCCACTTT. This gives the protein CASSQDGGANSPLHF.

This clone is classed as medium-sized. In DNA form, the CDR3 reads TGTGCCAGCAGCGTCGGACTAGCGGGAGCCGAGACCCAGTACTTC. Encoded protein: CASSVGLAGAETQYF. The J gene is TRBJ2-5, the V gene TRBV7-7; 13 bases align to TRBD2. The CDR3 consists of 15 residues. V shed 5 bases and J 5 bases; nucleotides not matched to a gene: 5. Germline loops: CDR1 SSHAT, CDR2 FNYEAQ (reference sequence).

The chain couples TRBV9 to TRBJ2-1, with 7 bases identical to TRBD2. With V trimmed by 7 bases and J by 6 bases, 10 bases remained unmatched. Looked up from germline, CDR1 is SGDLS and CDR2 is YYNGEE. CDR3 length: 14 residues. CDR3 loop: CASGGGIAVNEQFF. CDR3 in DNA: TGTGCCAGCGGGGGGGGGATAGCGGTCAATGAGCAGTTCTTC.

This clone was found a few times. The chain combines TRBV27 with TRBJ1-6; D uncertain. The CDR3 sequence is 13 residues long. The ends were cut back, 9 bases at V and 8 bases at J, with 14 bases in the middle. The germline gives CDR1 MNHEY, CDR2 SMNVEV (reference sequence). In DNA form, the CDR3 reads TGTGCCAGTGCGGGCGTTCGGCATTCACCCCTCCACTTT. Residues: CASAGVRHSPLHF.

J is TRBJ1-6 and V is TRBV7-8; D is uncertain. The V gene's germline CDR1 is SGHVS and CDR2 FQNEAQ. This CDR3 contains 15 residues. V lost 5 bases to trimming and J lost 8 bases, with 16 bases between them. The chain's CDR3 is CASSPKVGVDSPLHF. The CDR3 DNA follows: TGTGCCAGCAGCCCAAAGGTTGGGGTGGATTCACCCCTCCACTTT.

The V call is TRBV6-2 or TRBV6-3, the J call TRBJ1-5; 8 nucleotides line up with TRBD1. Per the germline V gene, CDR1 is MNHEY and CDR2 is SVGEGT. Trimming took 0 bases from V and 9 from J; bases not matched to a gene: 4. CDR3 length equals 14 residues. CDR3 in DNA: TGTGCCAGCAGTTACTCGGGGACAGGCCGGCCCCAGCATTTT. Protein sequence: CASSYSGTGRPQHF.

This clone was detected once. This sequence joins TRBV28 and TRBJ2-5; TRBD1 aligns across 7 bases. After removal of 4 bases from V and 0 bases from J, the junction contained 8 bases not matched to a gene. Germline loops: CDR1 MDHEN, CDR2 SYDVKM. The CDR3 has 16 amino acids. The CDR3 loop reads CASSSLGQQYQETQYF. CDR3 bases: TGTGCCAGCAGTTCTTTGGGACAGCAATACCAAGAGACCCAGTACTTC.

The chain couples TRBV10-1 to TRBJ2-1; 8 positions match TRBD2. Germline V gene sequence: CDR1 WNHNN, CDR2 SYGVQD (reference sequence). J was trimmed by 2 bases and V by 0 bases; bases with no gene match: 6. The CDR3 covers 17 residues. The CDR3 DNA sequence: TGCGCCAGCAGTGAGTCAATTAGAGCGGGAGCCTACAATGAGCAGTTCTTC. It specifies CASSESIRAGAYNEQFF.

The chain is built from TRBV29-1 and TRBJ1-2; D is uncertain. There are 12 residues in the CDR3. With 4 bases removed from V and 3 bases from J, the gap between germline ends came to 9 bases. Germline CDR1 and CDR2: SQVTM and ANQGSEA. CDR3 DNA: TGCAGCGTTGCTACCGACTACTATGGCTACACCTTC. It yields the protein CSVATDYYGYTF.

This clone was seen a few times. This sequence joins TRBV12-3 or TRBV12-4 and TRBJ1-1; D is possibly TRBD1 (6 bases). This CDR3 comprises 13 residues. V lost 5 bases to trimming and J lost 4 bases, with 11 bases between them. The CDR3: CASSPQGGTEAFF. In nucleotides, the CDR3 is TGTGCCAGCAGTCCACAGGGAGGCACTGAAGCTTTCTTT.

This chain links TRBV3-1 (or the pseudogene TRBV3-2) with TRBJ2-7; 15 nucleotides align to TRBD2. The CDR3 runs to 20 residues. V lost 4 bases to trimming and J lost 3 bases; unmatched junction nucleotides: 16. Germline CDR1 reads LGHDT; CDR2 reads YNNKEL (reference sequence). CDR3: CASSPGSYGKGLAGGYEQYF. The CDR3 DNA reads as TGTGCCAGCAGCCCCGGTTCTTACGGAAAGGGACTAGCGGGAGGCTACGAGCAGTACTTC.